This T cell receptor (beta chain) was sequenced for a study of immune evolution from preneoplasia to lung adenocarcinoma. Germline V lookup: CDR1 DFQATT, CDR2 SNEGSKA (reference sequence). The CDR3 is made up of 11 amino acids. Trimming left V 6 bases short and J 7 bases short, with 13 bases between. The data were produced by immunoSEQ multiplex PCR, yet TCRdb's version contains in-frame clones alone and is incomplete. The table includes 3,000 to 4,000 clones, more than 60% detected once. H&E slides confirmed each diagnosis, reviewed by two pathologists independently. Sequencing was done on a sample of FFPE atypical adenomatous hyperplasia tissue from the lung. The subset denotes: atypical adenomatous hyperplasia (AAH), lung preneoplasia. This TCR was recovered from a person aged 70 to 85 with lung adenocarcinoma. V usage is TRBV20-1 and J usage is TRBJ2-7; D is ambiguous. The CDR3 DNA sequence: TGCAGTGCCGATTATTTGGGGGAGCAGTACTTC. Protein product: CSADYLGEQYF.